This T cell receptor beta chain is drawn from a study of blood T cells in healthy people across ages. It was with a sample-barcoded 5' primer and a J-beta primer mix that a second PCR of roughly 7 to 12 cycles was run. TCRdb processed the 5' RACE reads anew with MiXCR; each CDR3 protein has one entry. The sample includes 1.5 million or so distinct CDR3 sequences, about 42% of them seen just once. V was cut by 0 bases and J by 0 bases, with 9 bases left in between. This CDR3 spans 17 amino acids. CDR1 is KGHSH, CDR2 LQKENI, per germline. Input material: blood. The gene calls are TRBV18 and TRBJ2-6, with unresolved D. This sequence originates from a woman between 18 and 29 years old in good health. Here the CDR3 reads CASSPPVSDSGANVLTF. The CDR3 DNA is TGTGCCAGCTCACCACCAGTGTCCGACTCTGGGGCCAACGTCCTGACTTTC.